These T cell receptor beta chains were read from a single sample in a study of Ad26.COV2.S vaccination and SARS-CoV-2 variants. The repertoire was sequenced with immunoSEQ multiplex PCR; TCRdb's copy has only in-frame clones and lacks some. The sample lists 430,000 or so clones; 80% to 95% were seen once. The sequences come from peripheral blood, collected in a trial of Ad26.COV2.S vaccine versus placebo. The source of these receptors is a person aged 18-65 years who received the Ad26.COV2.S COVID-19 vaccine or a placebo. Both conserved end residues are trimmed from each CDR3.

j_call v_call cdr3_length cdr3_aa
TRBJ1-2 TRBV5-4 11 ASSLGATYGYT
TRBJ1-2 TRBV6-5 13 ASSYSGGDSYGYT
TRBJ2-1 TRBV6-4 14 ASSEERTSFDNEQF
TRBJ2-1 TRBV15 15 ATRPTRQGSSYNEQF
TRBJ2-2 TRBV7-2 13 ASSLTGSNTGELF
TRBJ2-7 TRBV7-3 14 ASSLTGLGRIYEQY
TRBJ2-5 TRBV27 11 ASSSSRLETQY
TRBJ2-5 TRBV9 12 ASSVAGTRGTQY
TRBJ2-5 TRBV4-1 13 ASSLTDSWGETQY
TRBJ2-7 TRBV3-1/TRBV3-2 9 ASSQVHEQY
TRBJ2-1 TRBV29-1 13 SAAPGTSGHNEQF
TRBJ2-7 TRBV27 13 ASSPSTWGSYEQY
TRBJ2-1 TRBV7-6 15 ASSASPSGRSYNEQF
TRBJ2-1 TRBV3-1/TRBV3-2 17 ASSPKPPTSGRIYNEQF
TRBJ1-1 TRBV5-6 10 ASSLVTAEAF
TRBJ1-4 TRBV30 15 AWSHDRGPFTNEKLF
TRBJ2-7 TRBV10-3 12 AIIAGPPAYEQY
TRBJ2-6 TRBV15 16 ATSYATQGSSGANVLT
TRBJ2-4 TRBV7-2 17 ASSSLARTSRLAKNIQY
TRBJ2-1 TRBV7-3 12 ASSLNRGSNEQF
TRBJ2-7 TRBV27 9 ASSFASKVY
TRBJ1-1 TRBV19 11 ASSMVTNTEAF
TRBJ2-1 TRBV7-9 14 ASSLAGTAIFMEQF